The 20 T cell receptor beta chains below were found in one sample sequenced in a study of metastatic and nonmetastatic thyroid tumors. No patient received treatment before thyroid surgery. TCRdb reanalyzed the PCR reads with MiXCR. The sample includes 50,000 to 65,000 clones, roughly 4.1% of them seen just once. The specimen was blood. The source is a female donor with papillary thyroid cancer or a benign thyroid nodule (not recorded which). Some clones in this sample may be carry-over from other donors' samples.

This clone showed up many times. In DNA form, the CDR3 reads TGTGCCAGCAGCCAGACGCAGGGGATCAATCAGCCCCAGCATTTT. This sequence encodes CASSQTQGINQPQHF. The chain has TRBV3-1 and TRBJ1-5, with a weak D call TRBD1 (6 bases). V was clipped by 3 bases and J by 3 bases, with 12 bases between them. Germline CDR1 and CDR2: LGHDT and YNNKEL (reference sequence). This CDR3 has 15 amino acids. Looking up the rest from reference TRBV3-1 and TRBJ1-5 gives the full variable domain: DTAVSQTPKYLVTQMGNDKSIKCEQNLGHDTMYWYKQDSKKFLKIMFSYNNKELIINETVPNRFSPKSPDKAHLNLHINSLELGDSAVYFCASSQTQGINQPQHFGDGTRLSIL.

This clone was seen many times. The chain combines TRBV20-1 with TRBJ2-7; D tentatively fits TRBD1 or TRBD2 (7 bases each). This CDR3 has 14 residues. Germline V gives CDR1 DFQATT, CDR2 SNEGSKA (reference sequence). V lost 4 bases to trimming and J lost 6 bases, with 19 bases between them. The CDR3 region is CSATGGGGVLEQYF. The CDR3 nucleotides read TGCAGTGCTACAGGGGGGGGGGGTGTCCTCGAGCAGTACTTC.

Many counts were recorded for this clone. The chain carries TRBV19 and TRBJ2-3, with D unresolved. The V and J ends lost 5 bases and 1 base respectively, with 7 bases between them. This CDR3 comprises 13 residues. Germline V CDR1 and CDR2: LNHDA, SQIVND (reference sequence). In nucleotides, the CDR3 is TGTGCCAGTAGTTTCCCTCGCACAGATACGCAGTATTTT. Translation gives CASSFPRTDTQYF.

This clone was observed at least ten times. The V gene is TRBV12-3 or TRBV12-4, the J gene TRBJ2-3; 10 nucleotides line up with TRBD2. The CDR3 has 12 residues. J lost 14 bases, V lost 5 bases, and 7 bases had no gene match. The CDR3 nucleotides read TGTGCCAGCAGTATTTATAGCGGGGGGAGGTATTTT. Translated, it gives CASSIYSGGRYF.

This clone was found many times. This chain joins TRBV20-1 and TRBJ2-3; 10 bases agree with TRBD2. The trim removed 2 bases at V and 0 bases at J, leaving 14 bases unmatched. CDR3 size: 19 residues. Germline CDR1 is DFQATT and CDR2 is SNEGSKA (reference sequence). The CDR3 bases are TGCAGTGCTAGAAGTACGAGGGGTAGCGGGAGGTCCAGCACAGATACGCAGTATTTT. This translates into CSARSTRGSGRSSTDTQYF.

This clone was recorded many times. The rearrangement uses TRBV13 and TRBJ2-7; the match to TRBD2 covers 11 bases. Germline loops: CDR1 PRHDT, CDR2 FYEKMQ (reference sequence). The CDR3 is made up of 15 amino acids. V trimming: 4 bases; J trimming: 3 bases; junction bases outside the gene matches: 5. CDR3 amino acids: CASSSRLAGLYEQYF. The CDR3, as DNA: TGTGCCAGCAGCTCCAGACTAGCGGGACTCTACGAGCAGTACTTC.

This clone was picked up a small number of times. This chain connects TRBV28 to TRBJ2-7; TRBD1 might be the D (5 bases). The V gene's germline CDR1 is MDHEN and CDR2 SYDVKM. Trimming cost V 10 bases and J 2 bases, with 12 bases left between them. There are 12 residues in the CDR3. The DNA of the CDR3 is TGTGCCACATGGGGCGGACCCTACGAGCAGTACTTC. Amino acids: CATWGGPYEQYF.

This clone came up many times. This rearrangement joins TRBV6-2 or TRBV6-3 to TRBJ2-3, with 14 bases identical to TRBD2. The CDR3 consists of 16 residues. V lost 5 bases, J lost 3 bases, and 4 bases stayed unmatched. Germline assignment: CDR1 MNHEY and CDR2 SVGEGT. The CDR3 region is CASSRWTSGRTDTQYF. CDR3 nucleotides: TGTGCCAGCAGTCGCTGGACTAGCGGGAGGACAGATACGCAGTATTTT.

This clone was observed at least ten times. The chain carries TRBV19 and TRBJ1-5; TRBD1 might be the D (5 bases). The ends were cut back, 2 bases at V and 0 bases at J, with 14 bases in the middle. Germline lookup yields CDR1 LNHDA and CDR2 SQIVND (reference sequence). The CDR3 is 17 amino acids. DNA of the CDR3: TGTGCCAGTAGTATATTATCAGGGCACAATAGCAATCAGCCCCAGCATTTT. Residues: CASSILSGHNSNQPQHF.

This clone occurred many times. The chain carries TRBV20-1 and TRBJ1-1, with TRBD1 matching 7 bases. The CDR3 extends over 13 amino acids. Germline assignment: CDR1 DFQATT and CDR2 SNEGSKA (reference sequence). V shed 6 bases, J shed 5 bases, and the junction held 9 bases outside the gene matches. This chain's CDR3 is CSAAGDRGTEAFF. For the CDR3, the DNA is TGCAGTGCGGCCGGGGACAGAGGAACTGAAGCTTTCTTT.

Many counts were recorded for this clone. The V call is TRBV9, the J call TRBJ2-3; no clear D gene. Germline CDR1 SGDLS, CDR2 YYNGEE. This CDR3 is built from 14 residues. The V end was cut by 2 bases, the J end by 0 bases, with 7 bases between. This chain's CDR3 is CASSVGQSTDTQYF. CDR3 nucleotides: TGTGCCAGCAGCGTCGGGCAGAGCACAGATACGCAGTATTTT.

This clone has a handful of counts. The V and J genes are TRBV6-2 or TRBV6-3 and TRBJ1-1; 10 nucleotides line up with TRBD1. Losses at the gene ends were 4 bases for V and 3 bases for J; bases not matched to a gene: 8. Per germline, CDR1 MNHEY and CDR2 SVGEGT. CDR3 length equals 16 residues. CDR3 nucleotides: TGTGCCAGCAGTTTCGGGACAGGGGTTGTGGACACTGAAGCTTTCTTT. Protein sequence: CASSFGTGVVDTEAFF.

Notes on this clone: One end of the junction does not line up with germline, which may come from a read error. The chain carries TRBV20-1 and TRBJ2-7; 7 bases agree with TRBD2. This CDR3 is 13 amino acids long. Germline CDR1 reads DFQATT; CDR2 reads SNEGSKA (reference sequence). CDR3 loop: CGGEGGSSYEQYF. The DNA for the CDR3 is TGCGGTGGGGAGGGCGGGAGCTCCTACGAGCAGTACTTT.

This clone came up many times. The gene calls are TRBV4-2 and TRBJ2-7, with a tentative D call TRBD2 (7 bases). CDR3 size: 17 residues. V was trimmed by 1 base and J by 6 bases, leaving 22 bases between them. Per the germline V gene, CDR1 is LGHNA and CDR2 is YNFKEQ. The CDR3 loop is CASSQGGVGGGSFEQYF. CDR3 nucleotide sequence: TGTGCCAGCAGCCAAGGTGGCGTGGGGGGCGGGAGCTTCGAGCAGTACTTC.

Written as DNA, the CDR3 is TGTGCCAGTAGACAGGGGTATTGGATTCAGCCCCAGCATTTT. Translation: CASRQGYWIQPQHF. The chain uses TRBV6-1 and TRBJ1-5, with 8 bases fitting TRBD1. CDR1 is MNHNS and CDR2 is SASEGT in the germline V gene. J was trimmed by 6 bases and V by 9 bases; bases with no gene match: 10. The CDR3 loop spans 14 amino acids.

This clone was seen a few times. The V gene is TRBV20-1, the J gene TRBJ1-5; D is ambiguous. CDR1 and CDR2 (germline): DFQATT, SNEGSKA (reference sequence). The CDR3 runs 12 residues. V was cut by 2 bases and J by 7 bases, with 9 bases left in between. CDR3 nucleotide sequence: TGCAGTGCTAGATCGGGCCAGCAGCCCCAGCATTTT. Protein product: CSARSGQQPQHF.

Note on this clone: A junction end diverges from the germline sequence, so it may reflect a read error. The genes are TRBV6-2 or TRBV6-3 and TRBJ1-5; a weak D match, TRBD1 (5 bases). CDR1 and CDR2 (germline): MNHEY, SVGEGT. The CDR3 covers 13 residues. In DNA, the CDR3 is TGTGCCAGCACTTACAACAGGTGGCAGCACCAGCATTTT. Translation gives CASTYNRWQHQHF.

This clone came up many times. The rearrangement uses TRBV5-6 and TRBJ2-3, with D possibly TRBD2 on 5 matching bases. Germline CDR1 SGHDT, CDR2 YYEEEE. This CDR3 comprises 15 residues. V lost 2 bases and J lost 2, with 12 bases in between. The CDR3 spells CASSFGVGDTDTQYF. In DNA, the CDR3 is TGTGCCAGCAGCTTTGGTGTCGGGGACACAGATACGCAGTATTTT. Filled out from reference TRBV5-6 and TRBJ2-3, the complete variable domain reads DAGVTQSPTHLIKTRGQQVTLRCSPKSGHDTVSWYQQALGQGPQFIFQYYEEEERQRGNFPDRFSGHQFPNYSSELNVNALLLGDSALYLCASSFGVGDTDTQYFGPGTRLTVL.

The sample holds a few counts of this clone. The chain employs TRBV9 and TRBJ2-7; tentatively, D is TRBD1 or TRBD2 (5 bases each). The length of the CDR3 is 13 residues. The germline gives CDR1 SGDLS, CDR2 YYNGEE. With 4 bases removed from V and 3 bases from J, the gap between germline ends came to 11 bases. The CDR3 sequence: CASSQGPRYEQYF. CDR3 nucleotides: TGTGCCAGCAGCCAGGGACCTCGCTACGAGCAGTACTTC.

This clone has ten or more counts. The gene calls are TRBV24-1 and TRBJ2-1; 8 nucleotides agree with TRBD2. V lost 3 bases and J lost 6; bases outside the gene matches: 15. The CDR3 covers 18 residues. In germline, CDR1 is KGHDR, CDR2 SFDVKD. The CDR3 DNA reads as TGTGCCACCAGTGATGCCCTGGGGCGAGCGGGAGAAGTCAATGAGCAGTTCTTC. Its protein is CATSDALGRAGEVNEQFF.